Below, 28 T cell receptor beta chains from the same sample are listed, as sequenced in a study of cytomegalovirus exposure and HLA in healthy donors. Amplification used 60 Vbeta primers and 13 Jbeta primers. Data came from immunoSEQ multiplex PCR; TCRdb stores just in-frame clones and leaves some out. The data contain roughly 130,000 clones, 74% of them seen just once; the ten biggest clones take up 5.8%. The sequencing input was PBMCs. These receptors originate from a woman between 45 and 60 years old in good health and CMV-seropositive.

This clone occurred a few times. The CDR3 protein is CASSEGRGKGCIYTF. CDR3 coding DNA: TGTGCCAGCAGTGAAGGTAGAGGGAAAGGGTGTATCTACACCTTC. This sequence joins TRBV2 and TRBJ1-2, with unresolved D. Trimming removed 1 base at V and 10 bases at J, with 19 bases between. The germline V gene encodes CDR1 SNHLY and CDR2 FYNNEI. CDR3 length equals 15 residues.

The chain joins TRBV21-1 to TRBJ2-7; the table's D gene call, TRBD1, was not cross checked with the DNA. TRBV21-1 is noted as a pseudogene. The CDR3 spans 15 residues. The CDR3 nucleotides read TGTGCCAGCAGAGCTCAACAGCAAGGCTCCTACGAGCAGTACTTC. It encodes CASRAQQQGSYEQYF.

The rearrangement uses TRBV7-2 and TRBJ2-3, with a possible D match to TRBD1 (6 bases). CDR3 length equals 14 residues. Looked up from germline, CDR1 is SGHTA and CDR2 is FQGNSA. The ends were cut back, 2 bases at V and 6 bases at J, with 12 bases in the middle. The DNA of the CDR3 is TGTGCCAGCAGCTTAATGTCGCAGGGGGATACGCAGTATTTT. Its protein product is CASSLMSQGDTQYF.

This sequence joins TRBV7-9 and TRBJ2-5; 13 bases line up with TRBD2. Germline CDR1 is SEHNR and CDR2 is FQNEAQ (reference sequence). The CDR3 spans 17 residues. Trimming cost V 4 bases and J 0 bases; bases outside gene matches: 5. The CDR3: CASSWTSGGRYQETQYF. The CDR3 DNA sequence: TGTGCCAGCAGCTGGACTAGCGGGGGACGCTACCAAGAGACCCAGTACTTC.

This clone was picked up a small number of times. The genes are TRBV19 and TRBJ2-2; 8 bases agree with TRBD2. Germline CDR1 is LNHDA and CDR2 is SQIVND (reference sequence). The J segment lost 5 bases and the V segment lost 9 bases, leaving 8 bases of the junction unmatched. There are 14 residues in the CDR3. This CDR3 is CASRGGIWTGELFF. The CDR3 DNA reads TGTGCCAGCCGGGGGGGGATTTGGACCGGGGAGCTGTTTTTT. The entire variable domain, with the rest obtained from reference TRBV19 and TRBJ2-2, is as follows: DGGITQSPKYLFRKEGQNVTLSCEQNLNHDAMYWYRQDPGQGLRLIYYSQIVNDFQKGDIAEGYSVSREKKESFPLTVTSAQKNPTAFYLCASRGGIWTGELFFGEGSRLTVL.

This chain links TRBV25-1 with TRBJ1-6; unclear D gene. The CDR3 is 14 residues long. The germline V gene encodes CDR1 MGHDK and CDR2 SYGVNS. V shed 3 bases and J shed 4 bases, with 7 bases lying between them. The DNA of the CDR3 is TGTGCCAGCAGTGAGCCAGGTTATAATTCACCCCTCCACTTT. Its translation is CASSEPGYNSPLHF.

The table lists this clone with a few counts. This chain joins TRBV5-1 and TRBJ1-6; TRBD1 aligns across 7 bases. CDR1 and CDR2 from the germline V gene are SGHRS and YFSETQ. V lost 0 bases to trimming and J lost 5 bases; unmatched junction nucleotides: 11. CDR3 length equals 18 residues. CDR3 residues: CASSLGNRGRLDNSPLHF. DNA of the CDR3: TGCGCCAGCAGCTTGGGTAACAGGGGACGACTGGATAATTCACCCCTCCACTTT.

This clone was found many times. CDR3 sequence reads: CASSRSAGTGEGYTF. In nucleotides, the CDR3 is TGTGCCAGTAGTAGATCGGCCGGGACAGGGGAGGGCTACACCTTC. This rearrangement joins TRBV19 to TRBJ1-2; TRBD1 matches at 10 bases. This CDR3 spans 15 amino acids. Unmatched junction bases numbered 10, after V lost 4 bases and J lost 8 bases. Per the germline V gene, CDR1 is LNHDA and CDR2 is SQIVND (reference sequence).

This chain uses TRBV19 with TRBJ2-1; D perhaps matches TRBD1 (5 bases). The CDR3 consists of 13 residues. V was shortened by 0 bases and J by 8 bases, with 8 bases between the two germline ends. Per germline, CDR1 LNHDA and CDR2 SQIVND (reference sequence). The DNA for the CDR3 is TGTGCCAGTAGTATAGATCTAGGGGATGAGCAGTTCTTC. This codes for CASSIDLGDEQFF.

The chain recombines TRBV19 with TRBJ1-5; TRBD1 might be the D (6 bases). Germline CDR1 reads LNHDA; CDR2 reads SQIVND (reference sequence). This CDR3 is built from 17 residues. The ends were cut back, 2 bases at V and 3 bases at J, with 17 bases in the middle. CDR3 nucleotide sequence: TGTGCCAGTAGTATACTCGGCAGACAGGCCTCCAATCAGCCCCAGCATTTT. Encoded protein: CASSILGRQASNQPQHF.

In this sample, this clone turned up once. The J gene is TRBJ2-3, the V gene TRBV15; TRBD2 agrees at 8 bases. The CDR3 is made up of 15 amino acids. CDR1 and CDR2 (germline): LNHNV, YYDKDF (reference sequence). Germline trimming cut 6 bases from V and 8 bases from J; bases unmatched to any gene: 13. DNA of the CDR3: TGTGCCACCAGTATGGCTAGCGGGCTCACTAGTACGCAGTATTTT. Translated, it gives CATSMASGLTSTQYF.

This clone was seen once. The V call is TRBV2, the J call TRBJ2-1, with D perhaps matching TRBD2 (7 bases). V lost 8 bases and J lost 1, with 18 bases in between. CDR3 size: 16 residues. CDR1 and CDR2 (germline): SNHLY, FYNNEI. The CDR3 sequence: CASQGSGGPSYNEQFF. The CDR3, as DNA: TGTGCCAGCCAAGGCTCGGGGGGCCCATCCTACAATGAGCAGTTCTTC.

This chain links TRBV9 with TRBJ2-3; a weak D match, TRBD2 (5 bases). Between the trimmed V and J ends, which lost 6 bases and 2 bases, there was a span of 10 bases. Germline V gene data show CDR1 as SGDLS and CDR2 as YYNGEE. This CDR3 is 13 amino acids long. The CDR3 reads CASKDGITDTQYF. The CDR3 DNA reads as TGTGCCAGCAAAGACGGGATCACAGATACGCAGTATTTT.

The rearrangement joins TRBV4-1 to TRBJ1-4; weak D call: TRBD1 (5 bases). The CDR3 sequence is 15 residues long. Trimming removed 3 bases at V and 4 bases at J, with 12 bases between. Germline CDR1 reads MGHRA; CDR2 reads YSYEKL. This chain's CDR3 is CASSQDGQGNEKLFF. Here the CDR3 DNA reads TGCGCCAGCAGCCAGGATGGGCAGGGTAATGAAAAACTGTTTTTT.

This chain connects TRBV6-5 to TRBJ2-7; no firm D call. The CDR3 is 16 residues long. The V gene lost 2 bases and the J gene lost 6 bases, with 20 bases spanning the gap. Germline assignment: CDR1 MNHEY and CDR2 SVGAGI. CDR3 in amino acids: CASSYITDTSLGEQYF. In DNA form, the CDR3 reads TGTGCCAGCAGTTACATCACAGACACCTCATTGGGCGAGCAGTACTTC.

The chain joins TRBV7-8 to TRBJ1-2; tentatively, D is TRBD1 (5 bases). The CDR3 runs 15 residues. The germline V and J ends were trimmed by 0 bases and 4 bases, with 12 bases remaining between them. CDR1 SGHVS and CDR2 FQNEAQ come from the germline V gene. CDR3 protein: CASSLAQGASYGYTF. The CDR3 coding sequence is TGTGCCAGCAGCTTAGCGCAGGGCGCTTCCTATGGCTACACCTTC.

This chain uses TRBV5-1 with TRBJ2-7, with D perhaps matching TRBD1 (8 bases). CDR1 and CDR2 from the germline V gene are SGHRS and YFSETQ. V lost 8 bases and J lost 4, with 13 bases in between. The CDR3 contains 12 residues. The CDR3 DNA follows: TGCGCCAGTAAGCGGGACAGGTACGAGCAGTACTTC. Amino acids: CASKRDRYEQYF.

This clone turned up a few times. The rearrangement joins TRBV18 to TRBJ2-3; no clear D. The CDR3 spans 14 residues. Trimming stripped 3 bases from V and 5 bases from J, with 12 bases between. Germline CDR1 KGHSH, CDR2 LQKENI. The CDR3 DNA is TGTGCCAGCTCACCCCCGACCCCTAGAGATACGCAGTATTTT. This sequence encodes CASSPPTPRDTQYF.

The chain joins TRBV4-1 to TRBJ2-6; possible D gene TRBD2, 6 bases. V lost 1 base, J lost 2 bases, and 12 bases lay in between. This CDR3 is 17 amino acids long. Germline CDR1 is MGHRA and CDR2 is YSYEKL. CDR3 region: CASSQVGGGAGANVLTF. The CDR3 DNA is TGCGCCAGCAGCCAAGTTGGTGGCGGGGCTGGGGCCAACGTCCTGACTTTC.

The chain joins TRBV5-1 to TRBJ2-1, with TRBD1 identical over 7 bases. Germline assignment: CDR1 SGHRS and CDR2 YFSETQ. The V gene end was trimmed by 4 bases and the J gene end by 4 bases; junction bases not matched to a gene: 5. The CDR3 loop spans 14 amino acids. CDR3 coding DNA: TGCGCCAGCAGCGATTCGGGACAGTACAATGAGCAGTTCTTC. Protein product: CASSDSGQYNEQFF. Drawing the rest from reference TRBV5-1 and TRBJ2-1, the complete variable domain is KAGVTQTPRYLIKTRGQQVTLSCSPISGHRSVSWYQQTPGQGLQFLFEYFSETQRNKGNFPGRFSGRQFSNSRSEMNVSTLELGDSALYLCASSDSGQYNEQFFGPGTRLTVL.

CDR3 coding DNA: TGTGCCAGCACGGCCTGGGGGCGAGAGACCCAGTACTTC. Translating it yields CASTAWGRETQYF. The chain couples TRBV25-1 to TRBJ2-5, with D perhaps matching TRBD1 (6 bases). Per the germline V gene, CDR1 is MGHDK and CDR2 is SYGVNS. V lost 7 bases and J 4 bases, leaving 13 bases between the germline ends. This CDR3 has 13 residues. Complete variable domain (other parts from reference TRBV25-1 and TRBJ2-5): EADIYQTPRYLVIGTGKKITLECSQTMGHDKMYWYQQDPGMELHLIHYSYGVNSTEKGDLSSESTVSRIRTEHFPLTLESARPSHTSQYLCASTAWGRETQYFGPGTRLLVL.

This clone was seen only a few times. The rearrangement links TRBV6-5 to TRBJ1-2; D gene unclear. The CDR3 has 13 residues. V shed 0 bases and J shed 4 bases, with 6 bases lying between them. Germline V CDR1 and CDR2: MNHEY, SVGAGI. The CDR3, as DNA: TGTGCCAGCAGTTACTCGAGTACCTATGGCTACACCTTC. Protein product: CASSYSSTYGYTF.

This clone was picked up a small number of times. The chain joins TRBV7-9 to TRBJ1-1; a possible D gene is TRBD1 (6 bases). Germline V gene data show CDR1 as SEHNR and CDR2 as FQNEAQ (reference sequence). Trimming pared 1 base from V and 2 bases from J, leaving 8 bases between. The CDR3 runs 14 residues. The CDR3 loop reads CASSLGTVNTEAFF. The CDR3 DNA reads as TGTGCCAGCAGCTTAGGGACAGTAAACACTGAAGCTTTCTTT.

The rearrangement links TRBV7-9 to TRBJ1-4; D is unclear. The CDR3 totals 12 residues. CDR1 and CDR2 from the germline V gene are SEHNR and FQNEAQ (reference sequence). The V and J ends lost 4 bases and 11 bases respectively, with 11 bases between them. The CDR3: CASSSNTRKLFF. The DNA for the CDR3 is TGTGCCAGCAGCTCTAATACCCGGAAACTGTTTTTT.

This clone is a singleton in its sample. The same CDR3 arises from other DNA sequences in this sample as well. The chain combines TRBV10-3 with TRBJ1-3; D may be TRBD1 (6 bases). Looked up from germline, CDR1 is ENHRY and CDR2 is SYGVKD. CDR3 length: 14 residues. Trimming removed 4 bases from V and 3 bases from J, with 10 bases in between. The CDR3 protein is CAISGTGSGNTIYF. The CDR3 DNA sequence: TGTGCCATCAGTGGAACAGGGAGTGGAAACACCATATATTTT.

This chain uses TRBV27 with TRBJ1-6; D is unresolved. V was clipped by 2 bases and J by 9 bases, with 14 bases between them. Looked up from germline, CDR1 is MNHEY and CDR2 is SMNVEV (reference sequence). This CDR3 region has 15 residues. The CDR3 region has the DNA TGTGCCAGCAGTTTAATGTCCTGGCGGAGTTCACCCCTCCACTTT. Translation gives CASSLMSWRSSPLHF.

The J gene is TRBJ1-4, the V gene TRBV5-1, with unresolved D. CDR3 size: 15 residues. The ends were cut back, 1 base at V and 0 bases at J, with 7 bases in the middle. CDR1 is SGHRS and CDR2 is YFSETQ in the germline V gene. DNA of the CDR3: TGCGCCAGCAGCTTGTCGGGGTCAACTAATGAAAAACTGTTTTTT. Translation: CASSLSGSTNEKLFF.

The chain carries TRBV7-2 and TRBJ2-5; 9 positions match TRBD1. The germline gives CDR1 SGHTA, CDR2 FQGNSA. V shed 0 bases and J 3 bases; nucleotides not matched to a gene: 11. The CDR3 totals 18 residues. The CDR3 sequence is CASSLAARYRGLEETQYF. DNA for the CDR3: TGTGCCAGCAGCTTAGCGGCGAGATACAGGGGGCTCGAAGAGACCCAGTACTTC.